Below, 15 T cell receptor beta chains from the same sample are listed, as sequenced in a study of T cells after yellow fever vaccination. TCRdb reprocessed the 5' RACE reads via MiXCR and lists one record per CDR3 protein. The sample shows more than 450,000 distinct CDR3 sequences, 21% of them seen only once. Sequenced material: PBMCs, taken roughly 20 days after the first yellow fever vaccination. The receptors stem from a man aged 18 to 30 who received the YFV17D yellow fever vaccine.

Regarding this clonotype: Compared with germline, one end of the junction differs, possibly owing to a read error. CDR3 region: CASSQDQGLALF. Here the CDR3 DNA reads TGTGCCAGCAGCCAAGATCAGGGACTAGCCCTTTTC. The genes are TRBV3-1 and TRBJ2-5; 9 bases are shared with TRBD2. Per the germline V gene, CDR1 is LGHDT and CDR2 is YNNKEL (reference sequence). CDR3 length: 12 residues.

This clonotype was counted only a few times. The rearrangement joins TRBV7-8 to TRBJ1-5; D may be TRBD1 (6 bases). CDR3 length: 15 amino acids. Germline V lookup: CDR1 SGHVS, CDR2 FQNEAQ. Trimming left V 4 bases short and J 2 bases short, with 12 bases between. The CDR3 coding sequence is TGTGCCAGCAGCTCCGCAGGGGCGGGCAATCAGCCCCAGCATTTT. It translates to CASSSAGAGNQPQHF.

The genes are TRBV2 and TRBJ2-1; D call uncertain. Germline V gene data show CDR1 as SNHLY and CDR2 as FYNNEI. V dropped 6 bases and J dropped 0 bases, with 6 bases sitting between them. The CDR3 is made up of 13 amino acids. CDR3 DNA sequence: TGTGCCAGCAGCATCACCTCCTACAATGAGCAGTTCTTC. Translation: CASSITSYNEQFF.

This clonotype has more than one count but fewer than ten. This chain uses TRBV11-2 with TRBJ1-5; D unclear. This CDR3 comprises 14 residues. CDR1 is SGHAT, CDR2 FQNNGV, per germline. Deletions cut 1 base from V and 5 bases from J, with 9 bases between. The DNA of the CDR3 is TGTGCCAGCAGCTTAGGGGTAGGCGATCAGCCCCAGCATTTT. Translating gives CASSLGVGDQPQHF.

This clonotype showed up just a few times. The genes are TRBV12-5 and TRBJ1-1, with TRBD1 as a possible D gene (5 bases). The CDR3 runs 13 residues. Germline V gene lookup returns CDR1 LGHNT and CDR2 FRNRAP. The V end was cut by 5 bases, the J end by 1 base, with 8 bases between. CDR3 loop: CASGPRENTEAFF. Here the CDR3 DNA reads TGTGCTAGTGGTCCCAGGGAGAACACTGAAGCTTTCTTT.

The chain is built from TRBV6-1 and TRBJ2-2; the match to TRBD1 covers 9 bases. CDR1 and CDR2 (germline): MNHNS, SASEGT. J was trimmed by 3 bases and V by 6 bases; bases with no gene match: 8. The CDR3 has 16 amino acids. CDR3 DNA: TGTGCCAGCAGCCCGGGACAGGGAGGGTACACCGGGGAGCTGTTTTTT. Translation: CASSPGQGGYTGELFF.

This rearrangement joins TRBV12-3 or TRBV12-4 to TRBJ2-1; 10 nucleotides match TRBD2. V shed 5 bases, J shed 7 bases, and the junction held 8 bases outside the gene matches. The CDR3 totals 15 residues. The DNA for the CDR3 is TGTGCCAGCAGTCCTAGCGGGGGACTGGCGAATGAGCAGTTCTTC. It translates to CASSPSGGLANEQFF.

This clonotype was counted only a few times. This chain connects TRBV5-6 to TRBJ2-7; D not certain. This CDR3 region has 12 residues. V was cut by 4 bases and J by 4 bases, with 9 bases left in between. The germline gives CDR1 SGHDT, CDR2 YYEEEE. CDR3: CASSLDEYEQYV. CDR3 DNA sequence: TGTGCCAGCAGCCTAGATGAGTACGAGCAGTACGTC.

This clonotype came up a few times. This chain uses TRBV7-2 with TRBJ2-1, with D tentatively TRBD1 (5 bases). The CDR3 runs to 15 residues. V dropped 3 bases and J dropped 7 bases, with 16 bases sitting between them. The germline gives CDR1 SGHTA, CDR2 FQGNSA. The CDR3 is CASSFAGHFLNEQFF. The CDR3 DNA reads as TGTGCCAGCAGCTTCGCAGGGCATTTTTTAAATGAGCAGTTCTTC.

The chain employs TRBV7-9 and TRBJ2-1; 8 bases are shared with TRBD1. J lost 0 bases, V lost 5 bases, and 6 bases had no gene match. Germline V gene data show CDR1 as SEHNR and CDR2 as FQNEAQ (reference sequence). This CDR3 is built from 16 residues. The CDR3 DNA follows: TGTGCCAGCAGCATACCGACAGGGGCCTCCTACAATGAGCAGTTCTTC. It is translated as CASSIPTGASYNEQFF.

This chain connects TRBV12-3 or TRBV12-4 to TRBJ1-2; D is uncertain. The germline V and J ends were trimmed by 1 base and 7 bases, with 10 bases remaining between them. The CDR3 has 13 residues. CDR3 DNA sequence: TGTGCCAGCAGTTTAGGGGGTTACGCTGGCTACACCTTC. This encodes CASSLGGYAGYTF.

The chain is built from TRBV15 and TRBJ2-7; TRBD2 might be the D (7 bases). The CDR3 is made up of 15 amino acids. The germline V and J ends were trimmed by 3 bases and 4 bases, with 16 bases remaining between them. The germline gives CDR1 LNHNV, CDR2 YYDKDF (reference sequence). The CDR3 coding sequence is TGTGCCACCAGCAGGTGGGGGGGGCCCGAATACGAGCAGTACTTC. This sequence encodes CATSRWGGPEYEQYF. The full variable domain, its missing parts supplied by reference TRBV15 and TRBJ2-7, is DAMVIQNPRYQVTQFGKPVTLSCSQTLNHNVMYWYQQKSSQAPKLLFHYYDKDFNNEADTPDNFQSRRPNTSFCFLDIRSPGLGDTAMYLCATSRWGGPEYEQYFGPGTRLTVT.

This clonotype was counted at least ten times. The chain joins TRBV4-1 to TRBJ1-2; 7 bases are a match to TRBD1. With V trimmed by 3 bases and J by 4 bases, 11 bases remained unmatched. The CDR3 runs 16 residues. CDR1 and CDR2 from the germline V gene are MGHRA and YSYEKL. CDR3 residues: CASSHPGEGGIYGYTF. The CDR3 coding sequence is TGCGCCAGCAGCCACCCCGGTGAAGGGGGCATCTATGGCTACACCTTC.

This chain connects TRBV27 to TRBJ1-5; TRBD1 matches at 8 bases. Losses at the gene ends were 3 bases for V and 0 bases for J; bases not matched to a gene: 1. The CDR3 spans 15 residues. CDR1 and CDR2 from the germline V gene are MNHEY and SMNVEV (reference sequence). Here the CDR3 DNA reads TGTGCCAGCAGTTTTGGACAGGGTAGCAATCAGCCCCAGCATTTT. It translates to CASSFGQGSNQPQHF.

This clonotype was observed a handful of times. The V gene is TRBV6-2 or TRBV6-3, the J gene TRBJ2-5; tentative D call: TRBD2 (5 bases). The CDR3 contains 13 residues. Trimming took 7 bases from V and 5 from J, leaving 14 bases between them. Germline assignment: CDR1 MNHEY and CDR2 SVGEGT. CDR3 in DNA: TGTGCCAGCACCCCGGCGGGTACCGAGACCCAGTACTTC. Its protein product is CASTPAGTETQYF.